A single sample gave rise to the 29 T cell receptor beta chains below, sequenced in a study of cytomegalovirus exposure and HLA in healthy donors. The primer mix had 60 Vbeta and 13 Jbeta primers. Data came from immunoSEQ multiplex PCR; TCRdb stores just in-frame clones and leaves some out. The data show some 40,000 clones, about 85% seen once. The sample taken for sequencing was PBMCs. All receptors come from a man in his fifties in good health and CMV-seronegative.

The CDR3, as DNA: TGCGCCAGCAGCCAGCGGTTCAGGGGGCCGAACACTGAAGCTTTCTTT. The encoded protein is CASSQRFRGPNTEAFF. This chain joins TRBV4-3 and TRBJ1-1; 8 positions agree with TRBD1. The CDR3 has 16 amino acids. CDR1 and CDR2 (germline): LGHNA, YSLEER. The ends lost 3 bases at V and 1 base at J; junction bases unmatched: 7.

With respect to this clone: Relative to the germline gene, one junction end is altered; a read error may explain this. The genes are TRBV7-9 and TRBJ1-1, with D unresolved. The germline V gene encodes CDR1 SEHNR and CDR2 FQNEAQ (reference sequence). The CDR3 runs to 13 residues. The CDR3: CSSSLSGATEAFF. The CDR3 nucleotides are TGTTCCAGCAGCTTGTCGGGTGCCACTGAAGCTTTCTTT.

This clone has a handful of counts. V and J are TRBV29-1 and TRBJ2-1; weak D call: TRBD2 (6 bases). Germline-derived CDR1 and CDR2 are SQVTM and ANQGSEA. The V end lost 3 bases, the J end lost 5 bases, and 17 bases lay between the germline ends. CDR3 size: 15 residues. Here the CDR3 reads CSVDHVASEDNEQFF. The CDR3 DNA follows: TGCAGCGTTGACCACGTGGCTAGCGAGGACAATGAGCAGTTCTTC.

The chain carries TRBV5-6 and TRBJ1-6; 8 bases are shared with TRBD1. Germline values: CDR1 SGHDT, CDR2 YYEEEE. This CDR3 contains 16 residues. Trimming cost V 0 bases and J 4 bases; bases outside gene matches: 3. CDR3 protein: CASSLDGTGYNSPLHF. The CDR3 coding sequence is TGTGCCAGCAGCTTGGACGGGACAGGATATAATTCACCCCTCCACTTT.

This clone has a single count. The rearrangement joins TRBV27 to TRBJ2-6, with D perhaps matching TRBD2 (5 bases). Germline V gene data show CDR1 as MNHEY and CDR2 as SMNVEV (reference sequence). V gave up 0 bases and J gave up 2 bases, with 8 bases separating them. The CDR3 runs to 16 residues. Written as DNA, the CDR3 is TGTGCCAGCAGTTTATCGACCGGGGCTGGGGCCAACGTCCTGACTTTC. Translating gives CASSLSTGAGANVLTF. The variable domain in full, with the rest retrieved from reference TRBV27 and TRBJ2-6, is EAQVTQNPRYLITVTGKKLTVTCSQNMNHEYMSWYRQDPGLGLRQIYYSMNVEVTDKGDVPEGYKVSRKEKRNFPLILESPSPNQTSLYFCASSLSTGAGANVLTFGAGSRLTVL.

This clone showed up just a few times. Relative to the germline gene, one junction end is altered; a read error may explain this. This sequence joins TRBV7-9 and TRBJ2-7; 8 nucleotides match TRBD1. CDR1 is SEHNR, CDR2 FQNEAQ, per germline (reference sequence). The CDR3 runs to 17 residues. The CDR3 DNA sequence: TGTTCCAGCAGCTTACCCTTTAGGTACAGGGGGTCCTACGAGCAGTACTTC. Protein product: CSSSLPFRYRGSYEQYF.

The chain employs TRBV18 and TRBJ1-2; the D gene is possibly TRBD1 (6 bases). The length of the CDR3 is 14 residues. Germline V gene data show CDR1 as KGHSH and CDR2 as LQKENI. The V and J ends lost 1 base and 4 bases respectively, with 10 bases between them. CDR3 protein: CASSPLLRGYGYTF. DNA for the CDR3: TGTGCCAGCTCACCACTCCTCAGGGGCTATGGCTACACCTTC.

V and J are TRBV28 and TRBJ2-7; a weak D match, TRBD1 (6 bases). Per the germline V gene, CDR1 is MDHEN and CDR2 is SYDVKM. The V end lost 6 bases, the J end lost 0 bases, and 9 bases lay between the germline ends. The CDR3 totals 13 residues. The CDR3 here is CASRRQASYEQYF. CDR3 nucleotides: TGTGCCAGCAGAAGACAGGCCTCCTACGAGCAGTACTTC. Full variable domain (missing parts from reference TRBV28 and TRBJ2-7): DVKVTQSSRYLVKRTGEKVFLECVQDMDHENMFWYRQDPGLGLRLIYFSYDVKMKEKGDIPEGYSVSREKKERFSLILESASTNQTSMYLCASRRQASYEQYFGPGTRLTVT.

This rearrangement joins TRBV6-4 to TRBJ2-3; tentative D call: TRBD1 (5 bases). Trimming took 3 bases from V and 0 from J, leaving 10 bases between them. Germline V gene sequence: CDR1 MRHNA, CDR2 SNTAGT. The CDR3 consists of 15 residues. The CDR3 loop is CASSESTASTDTQYF. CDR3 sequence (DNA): TGTGCCAGCAGTGAATCGACAGCTAGCACAGATACGCAGTATTTT.

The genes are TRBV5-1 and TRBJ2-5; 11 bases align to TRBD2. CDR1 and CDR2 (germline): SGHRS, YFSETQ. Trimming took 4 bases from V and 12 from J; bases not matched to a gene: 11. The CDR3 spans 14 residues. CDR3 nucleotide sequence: TGCGCCAGCAGCCAAGGGACTAGCGGAGAACTAAAGTACTTC. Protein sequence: CASSQGTSGELKYF. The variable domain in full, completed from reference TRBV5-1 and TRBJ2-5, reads KAGVTQTPRYLIKTRGQQVTLSCSPISGHRSVSWYQQTPGQGLQFLFEYFSETQRNKGNFPGRFSGRQFSNSRSEMNVSTLELGDSALYLCASSQGTSGELKYFGPGTRLLVL.

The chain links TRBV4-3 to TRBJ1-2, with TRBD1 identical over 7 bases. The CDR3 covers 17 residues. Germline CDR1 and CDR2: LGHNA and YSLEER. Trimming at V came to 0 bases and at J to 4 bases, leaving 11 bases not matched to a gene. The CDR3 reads CASSQDPSRGISYGYTF. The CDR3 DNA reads TGCGCCAGCAGCCAAGACCCCTCCAGGGGGATTTCCTATGGCTACACCTTC.

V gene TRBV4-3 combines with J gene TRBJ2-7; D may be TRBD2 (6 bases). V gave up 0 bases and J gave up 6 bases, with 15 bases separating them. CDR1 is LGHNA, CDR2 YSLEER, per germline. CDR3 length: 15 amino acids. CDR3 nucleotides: TGCGCCAGCAGCCAAGACAGGGACTGGGCTCTCGAGCAGTACTTC. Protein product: CASSQDRDWALEQYF.

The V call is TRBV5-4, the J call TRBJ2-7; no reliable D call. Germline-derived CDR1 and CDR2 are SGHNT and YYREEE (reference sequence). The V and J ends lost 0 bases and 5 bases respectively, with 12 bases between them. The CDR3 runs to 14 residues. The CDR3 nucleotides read TGTGCCAGCAGCTTGGTTCCTCTTTCGGACGAGCAGTACTTC. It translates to CASSLVPLSDEQYF.

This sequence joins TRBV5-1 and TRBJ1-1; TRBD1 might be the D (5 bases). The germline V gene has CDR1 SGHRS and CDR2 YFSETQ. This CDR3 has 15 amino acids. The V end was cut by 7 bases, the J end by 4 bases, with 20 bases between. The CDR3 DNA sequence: TGCGCCAGCCTGCCGTCAGGGCTGGGGTCCACTGAAGCTTTCTTT. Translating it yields CASLPSGLGSTEAFF.

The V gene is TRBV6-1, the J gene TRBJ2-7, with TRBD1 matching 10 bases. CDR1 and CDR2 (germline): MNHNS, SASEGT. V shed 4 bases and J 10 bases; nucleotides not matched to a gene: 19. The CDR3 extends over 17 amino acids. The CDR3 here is CASSVPGQGLPTRLQYF. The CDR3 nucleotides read TGTGCCAGCAGTGTTCCGGGACAGGGGTTACCTACGAGACTACAGTACTTC.

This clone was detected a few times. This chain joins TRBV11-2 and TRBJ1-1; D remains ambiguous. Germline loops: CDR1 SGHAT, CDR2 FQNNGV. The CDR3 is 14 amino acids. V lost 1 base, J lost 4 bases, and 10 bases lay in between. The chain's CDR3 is CASSLASGPTEAFF. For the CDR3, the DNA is TGTGCCAGCAGCTTAGCCTCTGGGCCCACTGAAGCTTTCTTT.

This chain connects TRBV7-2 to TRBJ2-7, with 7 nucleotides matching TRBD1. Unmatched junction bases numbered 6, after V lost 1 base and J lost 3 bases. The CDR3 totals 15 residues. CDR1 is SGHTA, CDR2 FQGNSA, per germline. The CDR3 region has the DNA TGTGCCAGCAGCTTAGAGGGGGCGCGGGTCTACGAGCAGTACTTC. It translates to CASSLEGARVYEQYF.

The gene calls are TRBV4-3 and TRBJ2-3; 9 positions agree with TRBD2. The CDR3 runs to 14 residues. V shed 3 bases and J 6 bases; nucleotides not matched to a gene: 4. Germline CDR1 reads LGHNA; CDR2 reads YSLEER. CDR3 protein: CASSQRTSADTQYF. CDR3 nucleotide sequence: TGCGCCAGCAGCCAGCGGACTAGCGCGGATACGCAGTATTTT.

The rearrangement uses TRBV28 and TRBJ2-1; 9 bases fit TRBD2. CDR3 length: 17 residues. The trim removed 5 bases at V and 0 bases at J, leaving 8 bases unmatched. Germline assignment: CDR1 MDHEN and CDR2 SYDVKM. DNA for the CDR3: TGTGCCAGCAGTCCGGCTAGCGGGGCCGACTCCTACAATGAGCAGTTCTTC. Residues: CASSPASGADSYNEQFF.

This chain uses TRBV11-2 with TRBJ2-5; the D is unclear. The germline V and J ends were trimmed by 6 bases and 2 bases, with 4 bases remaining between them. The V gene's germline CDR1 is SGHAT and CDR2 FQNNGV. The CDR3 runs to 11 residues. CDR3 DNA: TGTGCCAGCAGTCGGCAAGAGACCCAGTACTTC. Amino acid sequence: CASSRQETQYF. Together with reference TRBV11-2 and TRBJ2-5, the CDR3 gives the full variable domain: EAGVAQSPRYKIIEKRQSVAFWCNPISGHATLYWYQQILGQGPKLLIQFQNNGVVDDSQLPKDRFSAERLKGVDSTLKIQPAKLEDSAVYLCASSRQETQYFGPGTRLLVL.

The CDR3 here is CASSLGTANTEAFF. DNA of the CDR3: TGTGCCAGCAGCTTAGGGACAGCAAACACTGAAGCTTTCTTT. This chain joins TRBV11-3 and TRBJ1-1, with D possibly TRBD1 on 6 matching bases. Trimming pared 1 base from V and 2 bases from J, leaving 8 bases between. The CDR3 contains 14 residues. CDR1 is SGHNT, CDR2 YENEEA, per germline. The full variable domain, rest sourced from reference TRBV11-3 and TRBJ1-1, is EAGVVQSPRYKIIEKKQPVAFWCNPISGHNTLYWYLQNLGQGPELLIRYENEEAVDDSQLPKDRFSAERLKGVDSTLKIQPAELGDSAVYLCASSLGTANTEAFFGQGTRLTVV.

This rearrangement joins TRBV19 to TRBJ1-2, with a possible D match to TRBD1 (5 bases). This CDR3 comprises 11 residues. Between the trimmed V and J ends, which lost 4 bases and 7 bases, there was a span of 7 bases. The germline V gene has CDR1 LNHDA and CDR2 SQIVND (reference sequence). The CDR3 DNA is TGTGCCAGTAGTACAGGGTTTGGCTACACCTTC. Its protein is CASSTGFGYTF.

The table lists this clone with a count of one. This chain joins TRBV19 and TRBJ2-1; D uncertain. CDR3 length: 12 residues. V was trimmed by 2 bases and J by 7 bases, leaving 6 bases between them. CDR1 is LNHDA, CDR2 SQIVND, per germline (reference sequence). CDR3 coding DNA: TGTGCCAGTAGTATAATCGGGAATGAGCAGTTCTTC. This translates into CASSIIGNEQFF.

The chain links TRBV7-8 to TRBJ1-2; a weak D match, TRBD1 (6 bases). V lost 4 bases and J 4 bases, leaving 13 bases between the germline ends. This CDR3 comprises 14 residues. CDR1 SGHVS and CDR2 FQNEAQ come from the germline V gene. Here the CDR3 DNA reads TGTGCCAGCAGCTCGGGCGGGGGGGCCTATGGCTACACCTTC. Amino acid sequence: CASSSGGGAYGYTF.

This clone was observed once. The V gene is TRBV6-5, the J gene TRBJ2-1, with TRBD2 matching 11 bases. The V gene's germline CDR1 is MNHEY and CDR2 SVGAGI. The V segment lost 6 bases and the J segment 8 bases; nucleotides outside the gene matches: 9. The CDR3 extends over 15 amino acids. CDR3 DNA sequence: TGTGCCAGCAGGTTAGCGGGAGGGCCGGGCCATGAGCAGTTCTTC. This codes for CASRLAGGPGHEQFF.

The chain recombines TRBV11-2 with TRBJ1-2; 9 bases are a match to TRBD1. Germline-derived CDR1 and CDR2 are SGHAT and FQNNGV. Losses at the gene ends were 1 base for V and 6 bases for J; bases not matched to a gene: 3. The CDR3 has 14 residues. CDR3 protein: CASSLVTGGNGYTF. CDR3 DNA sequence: TGTGCCAGCAGCTTAGTCACAGGGGGCAATGGCTACACCTTC.

CDR3 nucleotide sequence: TGCGCCAGCAAGAGACAGGCTCAAGAGACCCAGTACTTC. Residues: CASKRQAQETQYF. V and J are TRBV5-1 and TRBJ2-5, with D possibly TRBD1 on 6 matching bases. The CDR3 consists of 13 residues. Per the germline V gene, CDR1 is SGHRS and CDR2 is YFSETQ. Trimming removed 6 bases at V and 2 bases at J, with 11 bases between. Full variable domain (remainder filled in from reference TRBV5-1 and TRBJ2-5): KAGVTQTPRYLIKTRGQQVTLSCSPISGHRSVSWYQQTPGQGLQFLFEYFSETQRNKGNFPGRFSGRQFSNSRSEMNVSTLELGDSALYLCASKRQAQETQYFGPGTRLLVL.

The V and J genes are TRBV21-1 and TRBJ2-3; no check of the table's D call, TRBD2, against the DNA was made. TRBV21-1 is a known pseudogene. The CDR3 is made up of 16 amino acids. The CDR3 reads CASSTSGGGSTDTQYF. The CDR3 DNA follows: TGTGCCAGCAGCACCTCGGGGGGGGGAAGCACAGATACGCAGTATTTT.

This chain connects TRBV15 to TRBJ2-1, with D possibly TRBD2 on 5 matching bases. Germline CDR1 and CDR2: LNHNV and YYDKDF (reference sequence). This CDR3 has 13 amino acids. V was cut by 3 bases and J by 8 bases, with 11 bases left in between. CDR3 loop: CATSSSERDEQFF. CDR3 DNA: TGTGCCACCAGCAGTTCCGAGAGGGATGAGCAGTTCTTC.